A selection of T cell receptor beta chains follows, all from one sample in a study of T cells after yellow fever vaccination. TCRdb passed the 5' RACE reads through MiXCR, listing each CDR3 protein once. The sample has roughly 310,000 distinct CDR3 sequences, 8.5% to 9% seen once. Sample: PBMCs, taken on the day of the first yellow fever vaccination. These receptors originate from a man aged 18 to 30 who received the YFV17D yellow fever vaccine. Each CDR3 is given with its conserved first and last residue. A D gene is named only where the DNA matches it firmly. Only some rows state a clone size, as once, few, many or a class for expanded clones.

d_call: TRBD2; j_call: TRBJ2-5; clone_size: few; v_call: TRBV20-1; cdr3_nt: TGCAGTGCTAGAGGGCTTTCGGGGGGAGGGGAGACCCAGTACTTC; cdr3_aa: CSARGLSGGGETQYF
d_call: -; j_call: TRBJ1-4; clone_size: few; v_call: TRBV7-8; cdr3_nt: TGTGCCAGCAGCTTAGGCGGGAAGGGGGATGAAAAACTGTTTTTT; cdr3_aa: CASSLGGKGDEKLFF
d_call: -; j_call: TRBJ1-5; clone_size: -; v_call: TRBV7-6; cdr3_nt: TGTGCCAGCAGCTTAGCCGGTGCTGGCCAGCCCCAGCATTTT; cdr3_aa: CASSLAGAGQPQHF
d_call: TRBD1; j_call: TRBJ2-5; clone_size: many; v_call: TRBV4-1; cdr3_nt: TGCGCCAGCAGCCAAGATGGACAGGGAACTTGGGGAGTTAAAGAGACCCAGTACTTC; cdr3_aa: CASSQDGQGTWGVKETQYF
d_call: -; j_call: TRBJ2-7; clone_size: few; v_call: TRBV5-1; cdr3_nt: TGCGCCAGCAACCCTGGAGGGAGCGTTCCCTACGAGCAGTACTTC; cdr3_aa: CASNPGGSVPYEQYF
d_call: -; j_call: TRBJ1-2; clone_size: many; v_call: TRBV11-1; cdr3_nt: TGTGCCAGCAGCTCCTACGAATATGGCTACACCTTC; cdr3_aa: CASSSYEYGYTF
d_call: -; j_call: TRBJ2-3; clone_size: few; v_call: TRBV3-1; cdr3_nt: TGTGCCAGCAGCCAACTATTATGGGCAGATACGCAGTATTTT; cdr3_aa: CASSQLLWADTQYF
d_call: -; j_call: TRBJ2-5; clone_size: -; v_call: TRBV4-1; cdr3_nt: TGCGCCAGCAGCCAAGGTCCGGGGTCGGAAGAGACCCAGTACTTC; cdr3_aa: CASSQGPGSEETQYF
d_call: TRBD2; j_call: TRBJ2-3; clone_size: few; v_call: TRBV2; cdr3_nt: TGTGCCAGCAGGACTAGCGGGGGGGCCGGCGAGCAGTATTTT; cdr3_aa: CASRTSGGAGEQYF
d_call: TRBD1; j_call: TRBJ1-4; clone_size: few; v_call: TRBV4-1; cdr3_nt: TGCGCCAGCAGCCCTAGGGCCGGAGGGGGCGGATTTGAAAAACTGTTTTTT; cdr3_aa: CASSPRAGGGGFEKLFF
d_call: -; j_call: TRBJ1-1; clone_size: -; v_call: TRBV18; cdr3_nt: TGTGCCAGCTCACCACCGCTGGGCACTGAAGCTTTCTTT; cdr3_aa: CASSPPLGTEAFF
d_call: TRBD1; j_call: TRBJ1-4; clone_size: -; v_call: TRBV6-1; cdr3_nt: TGTGCCAGCAGGATGACAGGGGGAGGAACTAATGAAAAACTGTTTTTT; cdr3_aa: CASRMTGGGTNEKLFF
d_call: -; j_call: TRBJ1-1; clone_size: -; v_call: TRBV7-2; cdr3_nt: TGTGCCAGCAGCGCCGCCGGGGCGCCGGGCACTGAAGCTTTCTTT; cdr3_aa: CASSAAGAPGTEAFF
d_call: -; j_call: TRBJ1-1; clone_size: many; v_call: TRBV9; cdr3_nt: TGTGCCAGCCGTCCGATGAACACTGAAGCTTTCTTT; cdr3_aa: CASRPMNTEAFF
d_call: TRBD2; j_call: TRBJ2-5; clone_size: few; v_call: TRBV7-9; cdr3_nt: TGTGCCAGCAGCTTATGGGCCGGGGGGTCCCAAGAGACCCAGTACTTC; cdr3_aa: CASSLWAGGSQETQYF
d_call: -; j_call: TRBJ2-6; clone_size: few; v_call: TRBV5-1; cdr3_nt: TGCGCCAGCAGCTGGGACGAACCACCCTCTGGGGCCAACGTCCTGACTTTC; cdr3_aa: CASSWDEPPSGANVLTF
d_call: -; j_call: TRBJ1-2; clone_size: few; v_call: TRBV7-3; cdr3_nt: TGTGCCAGCAGCTTAGGGGGGGGTTGGGGCTACACCTTC; cdr3_aa: CASSLGGGWGYTF
d_call: TRBD1; j_call: TRBJ2-2; clone_size: -; v_call: TRBV20-1; cdr3_nt: TGCAGTGCTAGACGACAGGGGGCTGGCGGGGAGCTGTTTTTT; cdr3_aa: CSARRQGAGGELFF
d_call: TRBD1; j_call: TRBJ2-7; clone_size: many; v_call: TRBV6-1; cdr3_nt: TGCGCCAGCAGCCCCGGGACAGGGATCTACGAGCAGTACTTC; cdr3_aa: CASSPGTGIYEQYF
d_call: TRBD2; j_call: TRBJ2-3; clone_size: many; v_call: TRBV7-3; cdr3_nt: TGTGCCAGCAGCCCCGCAGCGGGGGGGCATAAAGATACGCAGTATTTT; cdr3_aa: CASSPAAGGHKDTQYF
d_call: -; j_call: TRBJ1-1; clone_size: few; v_call: TRBV9; cdr3_nt: TGTGCCAGCAGCGTAGAGGGAGGGGGCACTGAAGCTTTCTTT; cdr3_aa: CASSVEGGGTEAFF
d_call: -; j_call: TRBJ2-5; clone_size: -; v_call: TRBV19; cdr3_nt: TGTGCCAGTAGTGTCAGCATGGTTCAAGAGACCCAGTACTTC; cdr3_aa: CASSVSMVQETQYF
d_call: TRBD1; j_call: TRBJ1-2; clone_size: -; v_call: TRBV29-1; cdr3_nt: TGCAGCGCAAGACAGGGCGTCTATGGCTACACCTTC; cdr3_aa: CSARQGVYGYTF
d_call: TRBD1; j_call: TRBJ2-1; clone_size: -; v_call: TRBV12-3/TRBV12-4; cdr3_nt: TGTGCCAGCAGCCCCATGAGACAGGGAGTCTACAATGAGCAGTTCTTC; cdr3_aa: CASSPMRQGVYNEQFF
d_call: -; j_call: TRBJ1-1; clone_size: -; v_call: TRBV19; cdr3_nt: TGTGCCAGTAAAAACAGGGAAGGCACTGAAGCTTTCTTT; cdr3_aa: CASKNREGTEAFF
d_call: TRBD2; j_call: TRBJ2-5; clone_size: -; v_call: TRBV11-2; cdr3_nt: TGTGCCAGCAGCTGGGGACTAGCGGAGACCCAGTACTTC; cdr3_aa: CASSWGLAETQYF
d_call: TRBD1; j_call: TRBJ1-2; clone_size: many; v_call: TRBV12-3/TRBV12-4; cdr3_nt: TGTGCCAGCAGTACCCGGGACAGGGTGGATGGCTACACCTTC; cdr3_aa: CASSTRDRVDGYTF
d_call: -; j_call: TRBJ1-4; clone_size: -; v_call: TRBV29-1; cdr3_nt: TGCAGCGTTCGGGCCACTCCAGGCGAAAAACTGTTTTTT; cdr3_aa: CSVRATPGEKLFF
d_call: -; j_call: TRBJ2-1; clone_size: -; v_call: TRBV7-9; cdr3_nt: TGTGCCAGCAGCTCGAGAAAGGGGTCCTACAATGAGCAGTTCTTC; cdr3_aa: CASSSRKGSYNEQFF